The 16 T cell receptor beta chains below all came from one sample that was sequenced in a study of blood T cell repertoires in COVID-19. Using immunoSEQ multiplex PCR, the repertoire was profiled, and TCRdb retains in-frame clones only, with some absent. The repertoire holds under 200,000 clones, 70% to 90% seen once, with approximately 9.9% in the top ten. The sample was peripheral blood. The source of these receptors is a woman aged 60-75 years with COVID-19, enrolled during active disease.

This chain joins TRBV5-4 and TRBJ2-7, with D hard to call. Germline V gives CDR1 SGHNT, CDR2 YYREEE (reference sequence). The V end lost 4 bases, the J end lost 4 bases, and 6 bases lay between the germline ends. The CDR3 loop spans 11 amino acids. CDR3 nucleotide sequence: TGTGCCAGCAGCCAAAATTACGAGCAGTACTTC. As protein: CASSQNYEQYF.

This rearrangement joins TRBV3-1 (or the pseudogene TRBV3-2) to TRBJ1-6, with a tentative D call TRBD1 (5 bases). CDR1 and CDR2 (germline): LGHDT, YNNKEL (reference sequence). Trimming pared 1 base from V and 6 bases from J, leaving 7 bases between. CDR3 size: 14 residues. This CDR3 is CASSQGRVNSPLHF. The CDR3 bases are TGTGCCAGCAGCCAAGGCAGGGTTAATTCACCCCTCCACTTT.

The rearrangement uses TRBV19 and TRBJ2-7; TRBD2 might be the D (5 bases). Germline V gene sequence: CDR1 LNHDA, CDR2 SQIVND (reference sequence). CDR3 size: 15 residues. V was cut by 3 bases and J by 7 bases, with 19 bases left in between. CDR3 coding DNA: TGTGCCAGTAGTATTTCCCCTGGTCCCTCGGGGGAGCAGTACTTC. Protein product: CASSISPGPSGEQYF.

The chain employs TRBV28 and TRBJ1-2; D is unclear. Germline loops: CDR1 MDHEN, CDR2 SYDVKM. V lost 4 bases, J lost 5 bases, and 14 bases lay in between. The CDR3 length is 14 residues. CDR3: CASSSLPNSYGYTF. DNA for the CDR3: TGTGCCAGCAGTTCCCTGCCGAACTCATATGGCTACACCTTC.

The CDR3 DNA reads TGTGCCAGTAGTACTCGGACAGGGAGTATCTTCCCTGGGGCCAACGTCCTGACTTTC. Its translation: CASSTRTGSIFPGANVLTF. V usage is TRBV19 and J usage is TRBJ2-6; 8 nucleotides agree with TRBD1. Germline V gives CDR1 LNHDA, CDR2 SQIVND (reference sequence). The CDR3 is made up of 19 amino acids. Germline trimming cut 4 bases from V and 2 bases from J; bases unmatched to any gene: 13. The whole variable domain, filled in from reference TRBV19 and TRBJ2-6, reads DGGITQSPKYLFRKEGQNVTLSCEQNLNHDAMYWYRQDPGQGLRLIYYSQIVNDFQKGDIAEGYSVSREKKESFPLTVTSAQKNPTAFYLCASSTRTGSIFPGANVLTFGAGSRLTVL.

The V gene is TRBV5-1, the J gene TRBJ2-7; 9 bases fit TRBD1. The CDR3 sequence is 15 residues long. Germline assignment: CDR1 SGHRS and CDR2 YFSETQ. Trimming cost V 0 bases and J 3 bases; bases outside gene matches: 4. For the CDR3, the DNA is TGCGCCAGCAGCTTGGGGGACAGGGATGGCTACGAGCAGTACTTC. Its translation is CASSLGDRDGYEQYF.

This clone was seen more than once but under ten times. The J gene is TRBJ2-7, the V gene TRBV4-2; D possibly corresponds to TRBD2 (5 bases). V gave up 4 bases and J gave up 3 bases, with 19 bases separating them. The germline V gene encodes CDR1 LGHNA and CDR2 YNFKEQ. The CDR3 loop spans 16 amino acids. CDR3 residues: CASSREADGELYEQYF. CDR3 sequence (DNA): TGTGCCAGCAGCCGAGAAGCGGATGGAGAACTCTACGAGCAGTACTTC.

Note on this clone: The junction differs from germline at one of its ends, possibly a read error. The rearrangement links TRBV7-7 to TRBJ2-2; 13 bases align to TRBD2. The CDR3 is 18 amino acids. Germline V CDR1 and CDR2: SSHAT, FNYEAQ (reference sequence). CDR3 nucleotides: TGTGCTAGCAGCCCTGGACTAGCGGGAGCGGCGAACACCGGGGAGCTGTTTTTT. Amino acid sequence: CASSPGLAGAANTGELFF.

The J gene is TRBJ1-4, the V gene TRBV14; 9 bases align to TRBD1. Germline V CDR1 and CDR2: SGHDN, FVKESK. The junction had 7 bases not matched to a gene; V was cut back by 3 bases and J by 8 bases. This CDR3 has 15 amino acids. As DNA, the CDR3 is TGTGCCAGCAGCCAGGTGACAGGGGGTCAAGAAAAACTGTTTTTT. Translated: CASSQVTGGQEKLFF.

The gene calls are TRBV13 and TRBJ2-7; D unresolved. The V end was cut by 5 bases, the J end by 2 bases, with 13 bases between. This CDR3 comprises 14 residues. Looked up from germline, CDR1 is PRHDT and CDR2 is FYEKMQ (reference sequence). Here the CDR3 reads CASSTRHKAYEQYF. Written as DNA, the CDR3 is TGTGCCAGCAGCACTCGACACAAGGCCTACGAGCAGTACTTC.

The DNA for the CDR3 is TGTGCCAGCAGCTTATATAGGAACACTGAAGCTTTCTTT. It yields the protein CASSLYRNTEAFF. V is TRBV7-3 and J is TRBJ1-1; unclear D gene. The CDR3 sequence is 13 residues long. The germline V gene has CDR1 SGHTA and CDR2 FQGTGA. The germline V and J ends were trimmed by 2 bases and 1 base, with 5 bases remaining between them.

The chain is built from TRBV20-1 and TRBJ2-3; 8 bases align to TRBD2. Germline CDR1 is DFQATT and CDR2 is SNEGSKA (reference sequence). The CDR3 has 14 residues. Unmatched junction bases numbered 6, after V lost 3 bases and J lost 4 bases. CDR3: CSASTRGGADTQYF. CDR3 nucleotide sequence: TGCAGTGCTAGTACCCGGGGGGGCGCAGATACGCAGTATTTT.

The sample holds a few counts of this clone. The chain links TRBV10-3 to TRBJ2-7; TRBD2 aligns across 14 bases. CDR3 size: 14 residues. The trim removed 6 bases at V and 5 bases at J, leaving 3 bases unmatched. CDR1 ENHRY and CDR2 SYGVKD come from the germline V gene. Written as DNA, the CDR3 is TGTGCCATCAGGGGACTAGCGGGAGCGAACGAGCAGTACTTC. Protein product: CAIRGLAGANEQYF.

The CDR3 DNA sequence: TGTGCCTGGACGGGACAGGCAGGCTACACCTTC. Protein sequence: CAWTGQAGYTF. J is TRBJ1-2 and V is TRBV30; 8 nucleotides align to TRBD1. CDR1 and CDR2 from the germline V gene are GTSNPN and SVGIG (reference sequence). Unmatched junction bases numbered 3, after V lost 4 bases and J lost 8 bases. The CDR3 is made up of 11 amino acids.

The chain joins TRBV9 to TRBJ2-1; 8 positions agree with TRBD2. The CDR3 loop spans 16 amino acids. Germline V gene sequence: CDR1 SGDLS, CDR2 YYNGEE. With V trimmed by 1 base and J by 1 base, 4 bases remained unmatched. The CDR3 DNA follows: TGTGCCAGCAGCGTACTCGGACTAGCTTCCTACAATGAGCAGTTCTTC. Residues: CASSVLGLASYNEQFF.

The CDR3 sequence: CASSIQGGTEAFF. CDR3 coding DNA: TGTGCCAGTAGTATTCAGGGGGGAACTGAAGCTTTCTTT. The chain uses TRBV19 and TRBJ1-1; TRBD1 matches 7 bases. CDR3 length: 13 residues. V was clipped by 3 bases and J by 5 bases; unmatched bases: 3. Germline assignment: CDR1 LNHDA and CDR2 SQIVND (reference sequence).